These T cell receptor beta chains were read from a single sample in a study of cytomegalovirus exposure and HLA in healthy donors. Assay used: immunoSEQ multiplex PCR; TCRdb lists only in-frame clones, some missing. The repertoire holds over 150,000 clones, around 79% seen once, with about 7.9% in the top ten. Source material: PBMCs. The receptors here all came from a male donor in good health and CMV-seropositive. CDR3s include the opening cysteine and the closing phenylalanine or tryptophan. The order of the fields is D gene, J gene, V gene, clone size, CDR3 DNA, CDR3 protein. D genes are given only for firm matches. A clone size is listed for some rows: how often the clone was seen (once, few, many), or a class if it is expanded.

>.|TRBJ1-5|TRBV6-4|.
TGTGCCAGCAGTGTACAGGGAGGGAATCAGCCCCAGCATTTT
CASSVQGGNQPQHF
>.|TRBJ2-5|TRBV11-2|.
TGTGCCAGCAGCCTAGGTCCAGGCTCGTACTTC
CASSLGPGSYF
>.|TRBJ2-1|TRBV19|once
TGTGCCAGTAGTATAGCGCTAGTTGCTGAGCAGTTCTTC
CASSIALVAEQFF
>.|TRBJ2-7|TRBV7-9|.
TGTGCCAGCAGGGGGCAGGGGTCGGGTGGGGAGCAGTACTTC
CASRGQGSGGEQYF
>.|TRBJ2-2|TRBV7-7|.
TGTGCTAGCAGACAATCCCGGGACACCGGGGAGCTGTTTTTT
CASRQSRDTGELFF
>.|TRBJ2-1|TRBV9|.
TGTGCCAGCAGCCTTGGACTATCCTACTCCTACAATGAGCAGTTCTTC
CASSLGLSYSYNEQFF
>.|TRBJ2-3|TRBV27|.
TGTGCCAGCAGTGTCTTGGGGGCCGGAGATACGCAGTATTTT
CASSVLGAGDTQYF
>TRBD1|TRBJ1-1|TRBV19|few
TGTGCCAGTAGGGACAGGGGGAACACTGAAGCTTTCTTT
CASRDRGNTEAFF
>TRBD1|TRBJ1-2|TRBV30|.
TGTGCCTGCTCTCAGGGGGACTATGGCTACACCTTC
CACSQGDYGYTF
>.|TRBJ1-5|TRBV19|.
TGTGCCAGTAGTATAGTTCGGGGGGGCAATCAGCCCCAGCATTTT
CASSIVRGGNQPQHF
>TRBD1|TRBJ2-5|TRBV2|.
TGTGCCAGCAGTGGCGGGACAGGGGGTGAAGAGACCCAGTACTTC
CASSGGTGGEETQYF
>.|TRBJ1-1|TRBV7-3|.
TGTGCCAGCAGCTTACAGGGTGGCACTGAAGCTTTCTTT
CASSLQGGTEAFF
>.|TRBJ1-5|TRBV30|.
TGTGCCTGGAGTGAGGACAGTTCTAGCAATCAGCCCCAGCATTTT
CAWSEDSSSNQPQHF
>TRBD1|TRBJ2-6|TRBV7-9|.
TGTGCCAGCAGCTTTATAGTAGGGGGCAGCTCTGGGGCCAACGTCCTGACTTTC
CASSFIVGGSSGANVLTF
>TRBD1|TRBJ1-1|TRBV5-1|.
TGCGCCAGCAGGCAGGGGGGGAACACTGAAGCTTTCTTT
CASRQGGNTEAFF
>.|TRBJ1-1|TRBV14|.
TGTGCCAGCAGCCAAGTTAGGAACACTGAAGCTTTCTTT
CASSQVRNTEAFF
>.|TRBJ2-7|TRBV6-5|.
TGTGCCAGCAGTTACTCGGTGATAGCCGGCGAGCAGTACTTC
CASSYSVIAGEQYF
>.|TRBJ2-7|TRBV30|.
TGTGCCTGGAGTCGGGAGGGGGCTGGTTCTGGGCAGTACTTC
CAWSREGAGSGQYF
>TRBD2|TRBJ2-1|TRBV7-9|.
TGTGCCAGCAGCTTTACGGGGGGACAGCAGTTCTTC
CASSFTGGQQFF
>TRBD2|TRBJ2-1|TRBV10-2|.
TGCGCCAGCAGGGTAGCGGGGGGTCCCTACAATGAGCAGTTCTTC
CASRVAGGPYNEQFF
>.|TRBJ2-2|TRBV30|once
TGTGCCTGGACAGGGACCGGGGAGCTGTTTTTT
CAWTGTGELFF
>TRBD2|TRBJ2-3|TRBV5-1|.
TGCGCCAGCAGCTTATGGGGGGGGTTTGCAGATACGCAGTATTTT
CASSLWGGFADTQYF
>.|TRBJ2-7|TRBV4-1|.
TGCGCCAGCAGCCAAGAGGGGGGACCCACCTACGAGCAGTACTTC
CASSQEGGPTYEQYF
>TRBD2|TRBJ2-3|TRBV10-2|.
TGCGCCAGCAGTGTTGGTAGCGGGGGGTACACAGATACGCAGTATTTT
CASSVGSGGYTDTQYF
>TRBD1|TRBJ2-1|TRBV11-3|.
TGTGCCAGCAGCCCAACGTCAGGGGGCGCAGGGAATGAGCAGTTCTTC
CASSPTSGGAGNEQFF
>TRBD1|TRBJ1-2|TRBV7-9|once
TGTGCCGGCAGTTTAGAGGACAGGGGTAACTATGGCTACACCTTC
CAGSLEDRGNYGYTF
>.|TRBJ2-1|TRBV29-1|few
TGCAGCGTTACAGGACCAAATGAGCAGTTCTTC
CSVTGPNEQFF
>TRBD1|TRBJ2-1|TRBV5-1|few
TGCGCCAGCAGCGCAAGACAGGGGGCGCCCAATGAGCAGTTCTTC
CASSARQGAPNEQFF
>.|TRBJ2-3|TRBV11-2|.
TGTGCCAGTAGCCCAGGGACAAGGGGAGATACGCAGTATTTT
CASSPGTRGDTQYF
>TRBD2|TRBJ2-5|TRBV5-1|.
TGCGCCAGCAGCTTGGGATCTAGCGGGGGGGCGGAGACCCAGTACTTC
CASSLGSSGGAETQYF
>TRBD2|TRBJ2-3|TRBV11-2|.
TGTGCCAGCAGCCTCAGCGGGGCCACAGATACGCAGTATTTT
CASSLSGATDTQYF
>.|TRBJ2-7|TRBV7-9|.
TGTGCCAGCAGCCAATTGGGGGGACAGAGAACCTACGAGCAGTACTTC
CASSQLGGQRTYEQYF
>.|TRBJ2-5|TRBV6-6|.
TGTGCCAGCAGCCTAATCCAGGAAGTCCTTCGAGAGACCCAGTACTTC
CASSLIQEVLRETQYF
>TRBD2|TRBJ2-1|TRBV11-2|.
TGTGCCAGCGGGGGGACTAGCGGGAACAATGAGCAGTTCTTC
CASGGTSGNNEQFF
>TRBD1|TRBJ2-7|TRBV5-1|.
TGCGCCAGCAGCTTGAGACAGGGTAGGACCTACGAGCAGTACTTC
CASSLRQGRTYEQYF
>TRBD1|TRBJ1-1|TRBV19|.
TGTGCCAGTAGTGCGTCAGGGGGCATCGCTGAAGCTTTCTTT
CASSASGGIAEAFF
>TRBD1|TRBJ2-2|TRBV5-1|.
TGCGCCAGCAGGGTTGGGGACAGCTTCGCCGGGGAGCTGTTTTTT
CASRVGDSFAGELFF
>TRBD2|TRBJ2-5|TRBV12-5|.
TGTGCTAGTGGTTTGGGCCAGACTAGCCCAGAGACCCAGTACTTC
CASGLGQTSPETQYF
>.|TRBJ2-1|TRBV11-3|.
TGTGCCAGCAGCCCGGGGAGCTCCTACAATGAGCAGTTCTTC
CASSPGSSYNEQFF
>.|TRBJ1-4|TRBV12-1|.
TGTGCCAGCAGCTTTACCCAGGCGTTTGAAAAACTGTTTTTT
CASSFTQAFEKLFF
>TRBD2|TRBJ2-3|TRBV10-3|.
TGTGCCATCAGTGAGTCGGGGACTAGCGGGGGTAGCACAGATACGCAGTATTTT
CAISESGTSGGSTDTQYF
>.|TRBJ1-2|TRBV28|.
TGTGCCAGCAGCCCACCGGGGTATAACTATGGCTACACCTTC
CASSPPGYNYGYTF
>TRBD1|TRBJ1-5|TRBV6-6|.
TGTGCCAGCAGTTATAGGGGGCATCGCAATCAGCCCCAGCATTTT
CASSYRGHRNQPQHF
>.|TRBJ2-5|TRBV2|.
TGTGCCAGCAGAGGACAGACCTCACGGACCCAGTACTTC
CASRGQTSRTQYF
>.|TRBJ1-6|TRBV25-1|.
TGTGCCAGCAGTGAATATCGGAGTGGTAATTCACCCCTCCACTTT
CASSEYRSGNSPLHF
>.|TRBJ1-1|TRBV15|.
TGTGCCACCAGCAGAAACACAGGCTGGGCGTTGAACACTGAAGCTTTCTTT
CATSRNTGWALNTEAFF
>TRBD2|TRBJ2-7|TRBV6-1|once
TGTGCCAGCGGGGCTAGCGGAACCTACGAGCAGTACTTC
CASGASGTYEQYF
>.|TRBJ1-1|TRBV13|.
TGTGCCAGCAGCTTAGGCAGGGATACTGAAGCTTTCTTT
CASSLGRDTEAFF
>.|TRBJ1-2|TRBV7-9|.
TGTTCCAGCTCCCGCCCTACGGGGGGCTACACCTTC
CSSSRPTGGYTF
>TRBD2|TRBJ2-3|TRBV5-1|.
TGCGCCAGCACTAGCGGGGGCCTTAGCACAGATACGCAGTATTTT
CASTSGGLSTDTQYF
>TRBD1|TRBJ1-4|TRBV5-1|.
TGCGCCAGCAGCTCACCGGGACAGGGGCATGGTAGGACTAATGAAAAACTGTTTTTT
CASSSPGQGHGRTNEKLFF
>TRBD1|TRBJ1-1|TRBV4-2|.
TGTGCCAGCAGCCAAGATCCGGGACAGGGGGATAGGAACACTGAAGCTTTCTTT
CASSQDPGQGDRNTEAFF
>.|TRBJ1-1|TRBV20-1|.
TGCAGTGCTATTTGGGGCCCTGAAGCTTTCTTT
CSAIWGPEAFF
>TRBD1|TRBJ1-4|TRBV5-1|.
TGCGCCAGCAGCCCGACAGGGGGAAATGAAAAACTGTTTTTT
CASSPTGGNEKLFF
>.|TRBJ1-5|TRBV14|.
TGTGCCAGCAGCCTCGATCAGCCCCAGCATTTT
CASSLDQPQHF
>.|TRBJ1-2|TRBV2|.
TGTGCCAGCGTATTCCAGGGGAACTATGGCTACACCTTC
CASVFQGNYGYTF
>.|TRBJ2-7|TRBV6-5|few
TGTGCCAGCAGTCAGGGGCCCTACTACGAGCAGTACTTC
CASSQGPYYEQYF